This TCR beta chain was identified in a study of T-cell memory formation after mild COVID-19. Study findings and constraints: Clonal second-wave expansions that peaked on day 37 had unconfirmed SARS-CoV-2 specificity.

In TCRdb, the 5' RACE reads were re-called with MiXCR into one record per CDR3 protein. The table shows fewer than 350,000 distinct CDR3 sequences, with more than 15% occurring only once. The CDR3 sequence is 17 residues long. The germline CDR1 and CDR2 sequences are LGHNA and YSLEER. V shed 1 base and J 4 bases; nucleotides not matched to a gene: 6. Comment on this clonotype: Its antigen is undetermined.

The sample consisted of PBMCs or a T cell subset sorted from them (not recorded which). The receptor comes from a man younger than 35 who had mild COVID-19 (a few samples of this study predate the infection). Cell type and time point are not known. This chain connects TRBV4-3 to TRBJ2-1, with TRBD2 matching over 11 bases. The CDR3 loop is CASSQVLAGETYNEQFF. The CDR3 DNA reads TGCGCCAGCAGCCAAGTACTAGCGGGAGAGACATACAATGAGCAGTTCTTC.